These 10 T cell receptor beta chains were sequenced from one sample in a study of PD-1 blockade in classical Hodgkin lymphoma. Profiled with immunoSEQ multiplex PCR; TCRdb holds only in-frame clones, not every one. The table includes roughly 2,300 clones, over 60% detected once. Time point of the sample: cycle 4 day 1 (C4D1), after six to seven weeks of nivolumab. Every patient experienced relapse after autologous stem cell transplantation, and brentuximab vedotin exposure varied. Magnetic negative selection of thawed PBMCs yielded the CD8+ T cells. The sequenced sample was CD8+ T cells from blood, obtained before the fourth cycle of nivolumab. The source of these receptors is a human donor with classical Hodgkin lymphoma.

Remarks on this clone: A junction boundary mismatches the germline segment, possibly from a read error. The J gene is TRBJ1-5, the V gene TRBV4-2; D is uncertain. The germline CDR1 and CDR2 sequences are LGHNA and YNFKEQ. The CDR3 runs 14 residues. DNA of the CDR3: TGTGCCAGCAGCCAAATCGGTAGCGATCAGCCCCAGCATTTT. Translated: CASSQIGSDQPQHF.

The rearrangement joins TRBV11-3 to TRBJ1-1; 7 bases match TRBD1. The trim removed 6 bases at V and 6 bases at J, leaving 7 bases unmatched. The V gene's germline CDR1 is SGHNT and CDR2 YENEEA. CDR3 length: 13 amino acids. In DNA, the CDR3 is TGTGCCAGCAGTGCAGGGGGGGTGGCTGAAGCTTTCTTT. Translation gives CASSAGGVAEAFF.

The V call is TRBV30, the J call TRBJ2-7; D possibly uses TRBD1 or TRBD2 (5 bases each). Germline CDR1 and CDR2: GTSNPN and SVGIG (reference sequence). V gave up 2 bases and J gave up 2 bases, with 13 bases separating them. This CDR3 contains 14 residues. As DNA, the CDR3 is TGTGCCTGGAGTCATGGGGGTATCGCCTACGAGCAGTACTTC. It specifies CAWSHGGIAYEQYF.

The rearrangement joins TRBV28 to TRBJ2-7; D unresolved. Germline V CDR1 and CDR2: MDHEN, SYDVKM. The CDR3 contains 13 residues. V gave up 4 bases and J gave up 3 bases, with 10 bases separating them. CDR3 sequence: CASSYSILYEQYF. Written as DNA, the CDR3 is TGTGCCAGCAGTTATAGCATCCTCTACGAGCAGTACTTC.

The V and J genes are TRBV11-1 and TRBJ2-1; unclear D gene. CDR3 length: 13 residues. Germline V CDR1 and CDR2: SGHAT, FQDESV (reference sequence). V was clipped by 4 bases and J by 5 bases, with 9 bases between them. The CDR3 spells CASSWSLDNEQFF. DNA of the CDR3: TGTGCCAGCAGCTGGTCTCTGGACAATGAGCAGTTCTTC.

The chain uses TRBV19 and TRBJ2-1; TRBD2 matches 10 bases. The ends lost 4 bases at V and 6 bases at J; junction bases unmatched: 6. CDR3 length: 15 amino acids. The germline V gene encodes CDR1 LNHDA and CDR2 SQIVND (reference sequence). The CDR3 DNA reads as TGTGCCAGTAGTACCCTAGCGGGGGATTTCAATGAGCAGTTCTTC. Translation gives CASSTLAGDFNEQFF.

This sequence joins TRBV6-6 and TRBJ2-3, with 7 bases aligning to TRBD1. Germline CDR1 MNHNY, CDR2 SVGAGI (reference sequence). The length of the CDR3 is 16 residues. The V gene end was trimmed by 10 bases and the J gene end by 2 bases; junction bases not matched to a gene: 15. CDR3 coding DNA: TGTGCCACTAGAACAGGGGTCCTAACTATCACAGATACGCAGTATTTT. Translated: CATRTGVLTITDTQYF.

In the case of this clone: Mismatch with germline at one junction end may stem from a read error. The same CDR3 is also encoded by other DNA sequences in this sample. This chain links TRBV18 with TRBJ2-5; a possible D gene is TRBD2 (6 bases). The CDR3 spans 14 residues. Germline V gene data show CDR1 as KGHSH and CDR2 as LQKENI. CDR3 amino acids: CASSLSGTQETQYF. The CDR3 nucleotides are TGTGCTAGCTCACTATCCGGGACTCAAGAGACCCAGTACTTC.

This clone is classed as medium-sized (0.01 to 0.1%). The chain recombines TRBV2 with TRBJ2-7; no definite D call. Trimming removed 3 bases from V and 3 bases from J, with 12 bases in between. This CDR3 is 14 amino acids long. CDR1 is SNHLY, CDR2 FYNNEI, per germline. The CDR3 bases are TGTGCCAGCAGTGAGCGAGGACGGATCTACGAGCAGTACTTC. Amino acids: CASSERGRIYEQYF.

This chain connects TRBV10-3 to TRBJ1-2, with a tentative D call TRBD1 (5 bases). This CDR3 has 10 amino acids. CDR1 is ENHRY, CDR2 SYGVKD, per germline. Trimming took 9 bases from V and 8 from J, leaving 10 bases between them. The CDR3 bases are TGTGCCATTTACGACAGAGGCTACACCTTC. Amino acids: CAIYDRGYTF.